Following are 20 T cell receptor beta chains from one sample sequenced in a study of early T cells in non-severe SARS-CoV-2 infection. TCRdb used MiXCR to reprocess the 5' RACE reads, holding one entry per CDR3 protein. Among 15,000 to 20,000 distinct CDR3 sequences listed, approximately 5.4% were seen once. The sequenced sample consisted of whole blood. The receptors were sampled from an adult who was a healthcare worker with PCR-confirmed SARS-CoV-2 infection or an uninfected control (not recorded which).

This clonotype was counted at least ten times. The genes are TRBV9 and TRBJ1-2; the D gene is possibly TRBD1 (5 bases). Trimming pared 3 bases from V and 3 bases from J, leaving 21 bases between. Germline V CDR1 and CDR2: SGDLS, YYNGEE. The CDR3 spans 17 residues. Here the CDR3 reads CASSGGHTKGPYYGYTF. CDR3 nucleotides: TGTGCCAGCAGCGGCGGACACACTAAAGGGCCTTACTATGGCTACACCTTC.

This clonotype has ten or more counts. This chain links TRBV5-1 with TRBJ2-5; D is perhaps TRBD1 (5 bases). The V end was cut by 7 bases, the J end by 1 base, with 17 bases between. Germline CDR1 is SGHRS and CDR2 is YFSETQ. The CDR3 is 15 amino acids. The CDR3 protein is CASASNTGSQETQYF. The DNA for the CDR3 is TGCGCCAGCGCATCGAATACAGGCTCCCAAGAGACCCAGTACTTC.

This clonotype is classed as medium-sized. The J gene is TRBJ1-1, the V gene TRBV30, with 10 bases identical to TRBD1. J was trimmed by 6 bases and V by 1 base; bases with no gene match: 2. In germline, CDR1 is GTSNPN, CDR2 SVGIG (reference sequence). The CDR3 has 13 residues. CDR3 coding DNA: TGTGCCTGGAGTGGGGGACAGGGGCCTGAAGCTTTCTTT. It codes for CAWSGGQGPEAFF.

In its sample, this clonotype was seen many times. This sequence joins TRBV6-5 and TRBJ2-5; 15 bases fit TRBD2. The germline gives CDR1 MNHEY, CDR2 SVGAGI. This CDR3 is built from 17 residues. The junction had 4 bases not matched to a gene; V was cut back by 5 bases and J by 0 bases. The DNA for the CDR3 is TGTGCCAGCAGTCGGACTAGCGGGAGGGAGTACCAAGAGACCCAGTACTTC. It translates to CASSRTSGREYQETQYF.

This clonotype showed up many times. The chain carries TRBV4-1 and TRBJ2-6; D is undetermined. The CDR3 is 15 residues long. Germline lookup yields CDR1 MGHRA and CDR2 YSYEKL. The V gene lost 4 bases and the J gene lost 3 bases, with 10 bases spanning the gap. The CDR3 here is CASSPPSGGANVLTF. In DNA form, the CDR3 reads TGCGCCAGCAGCCCTCCTTCCGGTGGGGCCAACGTCCTGACTTTC.

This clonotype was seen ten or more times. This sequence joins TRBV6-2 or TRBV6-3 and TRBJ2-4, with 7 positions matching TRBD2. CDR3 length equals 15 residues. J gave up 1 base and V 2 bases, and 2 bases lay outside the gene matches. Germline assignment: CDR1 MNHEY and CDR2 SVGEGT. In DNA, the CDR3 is TGTGCCAGCAGTTACGGGGGGGATGCCAAAAACATTCAGTACTTC. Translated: CASSYGGDAKNIQYF.

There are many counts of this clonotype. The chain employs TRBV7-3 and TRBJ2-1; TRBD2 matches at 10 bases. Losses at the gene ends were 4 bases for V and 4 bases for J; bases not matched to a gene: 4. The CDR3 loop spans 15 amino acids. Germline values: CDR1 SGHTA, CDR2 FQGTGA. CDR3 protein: CASSSVAGGYNEQFF. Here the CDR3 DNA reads TGTGCCAGCAGCTCCGTAGCGGGAGGATACAATGAGCAGTTCTTC.

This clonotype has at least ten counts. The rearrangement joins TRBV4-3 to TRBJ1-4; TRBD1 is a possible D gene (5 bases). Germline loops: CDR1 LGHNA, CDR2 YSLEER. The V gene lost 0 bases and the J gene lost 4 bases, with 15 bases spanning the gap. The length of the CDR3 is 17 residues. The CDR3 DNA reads TGCGCCAGCAGCCAAGATCCAGCAGGGAGGGTTAATGAAAAACTGTTTTTT. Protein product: CASSQDPAGRVNEKLFF.

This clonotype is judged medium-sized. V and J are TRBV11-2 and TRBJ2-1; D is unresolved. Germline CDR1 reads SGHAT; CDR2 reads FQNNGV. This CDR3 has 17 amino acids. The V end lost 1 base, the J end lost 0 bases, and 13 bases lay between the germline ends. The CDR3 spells CASSLAPVDHSYNEQFF. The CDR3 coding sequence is TGTGCCAGCAGCTTAGCTCCCGTTGACCACTCCTACAATGAGCAGTTCTTC.

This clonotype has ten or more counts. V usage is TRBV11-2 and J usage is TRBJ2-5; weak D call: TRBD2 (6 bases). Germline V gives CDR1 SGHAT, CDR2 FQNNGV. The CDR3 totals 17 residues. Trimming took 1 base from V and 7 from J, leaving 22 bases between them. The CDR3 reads CASSLVGRTRGPPTQYF. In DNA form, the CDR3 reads TGTGCCAGCAGCTTAGTGGGCCGGACGCGGGGACCGCCGACCCAGTACTTC.

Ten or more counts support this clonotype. CDR3 sequence: CASRTGISGANVLTF. In DNA, the CDR3 is TGTGCCAGCAGGACCGGGATCTCTGGGGCCAACGTCCTGACTTTC. The J gene is TRBJ2-6, the V gene TRBV3-1; TRBD2 is a possible D gene (5 bases). Trimming pared 6 bases from V and 0 bases from J, leaving 9 bases between. Germline V CDR1 and CDR2: LGHDT, YNNKEL (reference sequence). The CDR3 is made up of 15 amino acids.

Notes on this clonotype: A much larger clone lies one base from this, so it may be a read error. This CDR3 is CASSQDYSGANVLSF. For the CDR3, the DNA is TGTGCCAGCAGCCAAGACTACTCTGGGGCCAACGTCCTGTCTTTC. The chain couples TRBV7-2 to TRBJ2-6; perhaps D is TRBD1 or TRBD2 (5 bases each). The CDR3 sequence is 15 residues long. Germline CDR1 SGHTA, CDR2 FQGNSA.

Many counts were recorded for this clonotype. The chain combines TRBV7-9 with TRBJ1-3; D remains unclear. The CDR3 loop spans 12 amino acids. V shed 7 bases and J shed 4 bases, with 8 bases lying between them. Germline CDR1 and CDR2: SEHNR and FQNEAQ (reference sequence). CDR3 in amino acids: CASTTSGNTIYF. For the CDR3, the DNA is TGTGCCAGCACCACGTCAGGAAACACCATATATTTT. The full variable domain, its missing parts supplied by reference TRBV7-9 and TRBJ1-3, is DTGVSQNPRHKITKRGQNVTFRCDPISEHNRLYWYRQTLGQGPEFLTYFQNEAQLEKSRLLSDRFSAERPKGSFSTLEIQRTEQGDSAMYLCASTTSGNTIYFGEGSWLTVV.

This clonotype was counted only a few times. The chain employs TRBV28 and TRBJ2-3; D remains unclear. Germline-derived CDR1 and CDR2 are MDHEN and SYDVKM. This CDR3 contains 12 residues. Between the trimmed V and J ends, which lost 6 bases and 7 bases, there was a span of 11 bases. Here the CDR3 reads CASRSGYHTQYF. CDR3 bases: TGTGCCAGCAGGTCAGGTTATCATACGCAGTATTTT.

CDR3 region: CASSLGGTNVGTQYF. CDR3 DNA sequence: TGTGCCAGCAGCTTAGGAGGGACTAACGTCGGTACGCAGTATTTT. The rearrangement uses TRBV11-2 and TRBJ2-3, with 7 bases fitting TRBD2. After removal of 1 base from V and 8 bases from J, the junction contained 9 bases not matched to a gene. The length of the CDR3 is 15 residues. Germline V gene lookup returns CDR1 SGHAT and CDR2 FQNNGV.

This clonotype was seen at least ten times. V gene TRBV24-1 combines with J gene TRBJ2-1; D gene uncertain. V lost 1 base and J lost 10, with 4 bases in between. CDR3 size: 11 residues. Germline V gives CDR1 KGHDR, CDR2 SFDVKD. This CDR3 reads CATSDLWEQFF. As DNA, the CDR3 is TGTGCCACCAGTGATTTATGGGAGCAGTTCTTC.

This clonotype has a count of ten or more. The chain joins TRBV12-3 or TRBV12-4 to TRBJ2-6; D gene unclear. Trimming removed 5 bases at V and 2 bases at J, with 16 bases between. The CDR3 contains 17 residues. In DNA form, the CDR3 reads TGTGCCAGCAGTCCCGGACGGGTTAGGACTGGGGCCAACGTCCTGACTTTC. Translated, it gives CASSPGRVRTGANVLTF.

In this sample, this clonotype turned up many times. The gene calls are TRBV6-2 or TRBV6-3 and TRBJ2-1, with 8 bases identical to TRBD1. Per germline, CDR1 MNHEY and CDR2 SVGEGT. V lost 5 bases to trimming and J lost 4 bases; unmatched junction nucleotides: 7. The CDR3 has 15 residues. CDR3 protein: CASSRWTGKYNEQFF. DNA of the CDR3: TGTGCCAGCAGTCGATGGACAGGGAAGTACAATGAGCAGTTCTTC.

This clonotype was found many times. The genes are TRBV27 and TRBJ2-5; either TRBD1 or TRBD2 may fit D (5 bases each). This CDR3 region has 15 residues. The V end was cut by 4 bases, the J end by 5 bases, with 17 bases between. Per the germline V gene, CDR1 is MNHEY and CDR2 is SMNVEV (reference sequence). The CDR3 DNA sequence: TGTGCCAGCAGTTCAACGGGGACCTACGGGGAGACCCAGTACTTC. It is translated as CASSSTGTYGETQYF.

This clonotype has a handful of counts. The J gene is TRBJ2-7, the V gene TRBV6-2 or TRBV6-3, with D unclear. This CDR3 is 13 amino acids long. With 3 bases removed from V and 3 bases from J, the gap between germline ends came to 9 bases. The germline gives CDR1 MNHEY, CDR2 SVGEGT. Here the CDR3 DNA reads TGTGCCAGCAGTTATGGCGTAAGCTACGAGCAGTACGTC. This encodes CASSYGVSYEQYV.